These 28 T cell receptor beta chains were sequenced from one sample in a study of shared clonotypes between healthy human individuals. Assay: immunoSEQ multiplex PCR; the TCRdb copy retains only in-frame clones and omits some. The sample yields over a million clones, 96% seen once. Sequencing was performed on naive CD4+ T cells sorted from blood. Subset indicated: CD45RA+ positively selected. These receptors were taken from a man aged 30-40 years in good health.

This clone was seen a few times. At the DNA level, this CDR3 is encoded by other sequences in the same sample as well. This chain's CDR3 is CASSQGLYNEQFF. CDR3 in DNA: TGCGCCAGCAGCCAGGGACTATACAATGAGCAGTTCTTC. The chain couples TRBV4-3 to TRBJ2-1; 7 bases align to TRBD2. V lost 3 bases and J lost 4; bases outside the gene matches: 0. The CDR3 is 13 residues long. The germline CDR1 and CDR2 sequences are LGHNA and YSLEER.

CDR3 in DNA: TGCGCCAGCAGCTTGGCCCCCCAGCGGGAGTACGGTGAGCAGTTCTTC. Translated: CASSLAPQREYGEQFF. The V call is TRBV5-1, the J call TRBJ2-1; TRBD2 aligns across 8 bases. The CDR3 has 16 amino acids. The V segment lost 0 bases and the J segment 9 bases; nucleotides outside the gene matches: 11. Germline V gene lookup returns CDR1 SGHRS and CDR2 YFSETQ.

This rearrangement joins TRBV28 to TRBJ2-7, with a tentative D call TRBD1 (5 bases). In germline, CDR1 is MDHEN, CDR2 SYDVKM. This CDR3 is built from 17 residues. V lost 1 base, J lost 3 bases, and 19 bases lay in between. The CDR3 DNA is TGTGCCAGCAGTTTATTTGGTAGGTGGACACTAAACTACGAGCAGTACTTC. This translates into CASSLFGRWTLNYEQYF. Using reference TRBV28 and TRBJ2-7 for the parts outside the CDR3, the full variable domain is DVKVTQSSRYLVKRTGEKVFLECVQDMDHENMFWYRQDPGLGLRLIYFSYDVKMKEKGDIPEGYSVSREKKERFSLILESASTNQTSMYLCASSLFGRWTLNYEQYFGPGTRLTVT.

V usage is TRBV7-6 and J usage is TRBJ1-5, with TRBD1 matching over 8 bases. The CDR3 is 15 amino acids. Germline V gene lookup returns CDR1 SGHVS and CDR2 FNYEAQ. V trimming: 0 bases; J trimming: 9 bases; junction bases outside the gene matches: 7. This CDR3 reads CASSLAVDRDMPQHF. DNA of the CDR3: TGTGCCAGCAGCTTAGCGGTGGACAGGGACATGCCCCAGCATTTT.

The genes are TRBV28 and TRBJ1-5; D ambiguous. Per the germline V gene, CDR1 is MDHEN and CDR2 is SYDVKM. Trimming removed 6 bases from V and 3 bases from J, with 15 bases in between. The CDR3 is 15 residues long. CDR3 coding DNA: TGTGCCAGCAGACCCCCCGCGGGATACAATCAGCCCCAGCATTTT. The encoded protein is CASRPPAGYNQPQHF.

The chain has TRBV5-1 and TRBJ2-1; D could derive from TRBD1 or TRBD2 (5 bases each). Per the germline V gene, CDR1 is SGHRS and CDR2 is YFSETQ. The length of the CDR3 is 17 residues. With 4 bases removed from V and 7 bases from J, the gap between germline ends came to 24 bases. The CDR3 region has the DNA TGCGCCAGCAGCCTATCCGGGGCAGGCGTCCTACAGAATGAGCAGTTCTTC. Residues: CASSLSGAGVLQNEQFF.

The chain has TRBV7-9 and TRBJ1-5; 7 bases line up with TRBD1. Germline trimming cut 2 bases from V and 2 bases from J; bases unmatched to any gene: 3. From germline, CDR1 is SEHNR and CDR2 FQNEAQ (reference sequence). CDR3 length: 15 amino acids. The CDR3 sequence is CASSLSTGGNQPQHF. Here the CDR3 DNA reads TGTGCCAGCAGCTTATCCACAGGGGGCAATCAGCCCCAGCATTTT.

The V and J genes are TRBV5-4 and TRBJ2-5; 14 nucleotides match TRBD2. CDR1 is SGHNT, CDR2 YYREEE, per germline (reference sequence). With 4 bases clipped from V and 4 bases from J, the junction kept 6 bases outside the gene matches. The CDR3 contains 16 residues. CDR3 coding DNA: TGTGCCAGCAGCCCGGGACTAGCGGGAGTAGGAGAGACCCAGTACTTC. This translates into CASSPGLAGVGETQYF. The complete variable domain, with remaining parts taken from reference TRBV5-4 and TRBJ2-5, reads ETGVTQSPTHLIKTRGQQVTLRCSSQSGHNTVSWYQQALGQGPQFIFQYYREEENGRGNFPPRFSGLQFPNYSSELNVNALELDDSALYLCASSPGLAGVGETQYFGPGTRLLVL.

As regards this clone: Other DNA sequences within the sample encode an identical CDR3. The rearrangement links TRBV2 to TRBJ2-5; D not certain. The CDR3 runs to 13 residues. The V end lost 4 bases, the J end lost 1 base, and 7 bases lay between the germline ends. Germline CDR1 SNHLY, CDR2 FYNNEI. CDR3 nucleotide sequence: TGTGCCAGCAGTGGATCCAGCCAAGAGACCCAGTACTTC. This encodes CASSGSSQETQYF. The full variable domain, completed using reference TRBV2 and TRBJ2-5, is EPEVTQTPSHQVTQMGQEVILRCVPISNHLYFYWYRQILGQKVEFLVSFYNNEISEKSEIFDDQFSVERPDGSNFTLKIRSTKLEDSAMYFCASSGSSQETQYFGPGTRLLVL.

Note on this clone: Other DNA sequences from this sample encode an identical CDR3 as well. The chain is built from TRBV27 and TRBJ2-7, with D hard to call. The V end was cut by 2 bases, the J end by 1 base, with 6 bases between. This CDR3 comprises 13 residues. Per germline, CDR1 MNHEY and CDR2 SMNVEV (reference sequence). The CDR3, as DNA: TGTGCCAGCAGTTTAGTTTCTTCCTACGAGCAGTACTTC. Protein: CASSLVSSYEQYF.

J is TRBJ2-5 and V is TRBV6-5, with a possible D match to TRBD2 (6 bases). Trimming stripped 9 bases from V and 5 bases from J, with 16 bases between. The germline V gene has CDR1 MNHEY and CDR2 SVGAGI. The CDR3 spans 13 residues. This chain's CDR3 is CARRAGSLETQYF. The CDR3 coding sequence is TGTGCCAGGAGGGCGGGGAGCTTGGAGACCCAGTACTTC.

The chain joins TRBV14 to TRBJ1-2, with 7 bases fitting TRBD1. The CDR3 sequence is 15 residues long. The germline V gene encodes CDR1 SGHDN and CDR2 FVKESK. The V and J ends lost 1 base and 3 bases, in that order; junction bases with no gene match: 5. Here the CDR3 reads CASSQVPQGDYGYTF. As DNA, the CDR3 is TGTGCCAGCAGCCAAGTCCCCCAGGGGGACTATGGCTACACCTTC.

This chain uses TRBV10-3 with TRBJ1-5; 7 bases align to TRBD1. V lost 5 bases, J lost 4 bases, and 2 bases stayed unmatched. The CDR3 has 13 amino acids. The germline gives CDR1 ENHRY, CDR2 SYGVKD. The DNA of the CDR3 is TGTGCCATCAGTCGGGACAGAAATCAGCCCCAGCATTTT. Amino acids: CAISRDRNQPQHF.

V is TRBV11-3 and J is TRBJ2-7; 7 positions match TRBD2. The V segment lost 5 bases and the J segment 0 bases; nucleotides outside the gene matches: 4. This CDR3 contains 14 residues. Germline V gene data show CDR1 as SGHNT and CDR2 as YENEEA. Here the CDR3 reads CASSRGGNSYEQYF. In DNA form, the CDR3 reads TGTGCCAGCAGCCGCGGGGGTAACTCCTACGAGCAGTACTTC.

The V call is TRBV18, the J call TRBJ1-1; a weak D match, TRBD1 (5 bases). The CDR3 covers 15 residues. Germline V gene lookup returns CDR1 KGHSH and CDR2 LQKENI. The V gene lost 6 bases and the J gene lost 3 bases, with 17 bases spanning the gap. DNA for the CDR3: TGTGCCAGCTCCCCCATGGGGGATCCCTACACTGAAGCTTTCTTT. This gives the protein CASSPMGDPYTEAFF.

The genes are TRBV7-2 and TRBJ2-1, with TRBD2 matching 7 bases. The CDR3 covers 14 residues. Germline CDR1 and CDR2: SGHTA and FQGNSA. V was pared by 0 bases and J by 8 bases, with 4 bases of the junction left unmatched. The CDR3 bases are TGTGCCAGCAGCTTAGCGGGAGGGGTCGATGAGCAGTTCTTC. It specifies CASSLAGGVDEQFF.

The genes are TRBV27 and TRBJ1-2, with TRBD1 as a possible D gene (6 bases). CDR1 and CDR2 from the germline V gene are MNHEY and SMNVEV (reference sequence). Trimming pared 3 bases from V and 1 base from J, leaving 27 bases between. The CDR3 has 20 residues. CDR3 sequence: CASSFLPGYTGTPLNYGYTF. The CDR3 nucleotides read TGTGCCAGCAGTTTTCTCCCGGGCTACACCGGGACACCTCTTAACTATGGCTACACCTTC.

The chain links TRBV9 to TRBJ2-1; a weak D match, TRBD2 (5 bases). This CDR3 region has 16 residues. Germline lookup yields CDR1 SGDLS and CDR2 YYNGEE. V was cut by 3 bases and J by 4 bases, with 17 bases left in between. The CDR3 nucleotides read TGTGCCAGCAGCGCAGAGCTGCTAAGCGGATACAATGAGCAGTTCTTC. Residues: CASSAELLSGYNEQFF.

This rearrangement joins TRBV21-1 to TRBJ2-4. TRBV21-1 is a documented pseudogene. The CDR3 runs 19 residues. CDR3 in DNA: TGTGCCAGCAGCACCAAACGACAATCAGGGACCGATGGCAAAAACATTCAGTACTTC. Residues: CASSTKRQSGTDGKNIQYF.

V and J are TRBV29-1 and TRBJ2-5, with D possibly being TRBD1 (6 bases). The CDR3 is 12 residues long. V lost 4 bases and J lost 2, with 8 bases in between. The germline V gene encodes CDR1 SQVTM and CDR2 ANQGSEA. CDR3 coding DNA: TGCAGCGTTGGGGACACACAAGAGACCCAGTACTTC. It encodes CSVGDTQETQYF.

This chain connects TRBV28 to TRBJ2-1; D is possibly TRBD1 (5 bases). The V end lost 3 bases, the J end lost 15 bases, and 12 bases lay between the germline ends. The germline V gene has CDR1 MDHEN and CDR2 SYDVKM. The CDR3 totals 11 residues. This CDR3 is CASSFRADSFF. The CDR3 DNA is TGTGCCAGCAGTTTCAGGGCCGATTCGTTCTTC.

V usage is TRBV5-6 and J usage is TRBJ2-1, with D unclear. CDR3 length: 12 amino acids. Germline V CDR1 and CDR2: SGHDT, YYEEEE. Trimming took 0 bases from V and 6 from J, leaving 4 bases between them. This chain's CDR3 is CASSLDFNEQFF. The CDR3 nucleotides are TGTGCCAGCAGCTTGGACTTCAATGAGCAGTTCTTC.

CDR3 in amino acids: CASSPKEMGGPGANVLTF. CDR3 nucleotides: TGTGCCAGCAGCCCCAAGGAGATGGGTGGTCCTGGGGCCAACGTCCTGACTTTC. The chain uses TRBV11-3 and TRBJ2-6; D is ambiguous. From germline, CDR1 is SGHNT and CDR2 YENEEA. The CDR3 sequence is 18 residues long. V was cut by 5 bases and J by 2 bases, with 19 bases left in between.

The J gene is TRBJ1-1, the V gene TRBV7-8; a possible D gene is TRBD1 (5 bases). Germline CDR1 and CDR2: SGHVS and FQNEAQ. The CDR3 extends over 15 amino acids. V was shortened by 1 base and J by 10 bases, with 19 bases between the two germline ends. CDR3 sequence: CASSLGTGTRYRAFF. The CDR3 DNA sequence: TGTGCCAGCAGCTTAGGTACCGGGACCAGATACCGAGCTTTCTTT.

The chain carries TRBV10-1 and TRBJ2-7; the D is unclear. The germline V and J ends were trimmed by 6 bases and 3 bases, with 15 bases remaining between them. The CDR3 runs to 14 residues. CDR1 WNHNN and CDR2 SYGVQD come from the germline V gene (reference sequence). The CDR3 DNA is TGCGCCAGCAGCACCCGCTCTTCTCGCTACGAGCAGTACTTC. As protein: CASSTRSSRYEQYF.

The chain links TRBV5-5 to TRBJ2-1, with unresolved D. Germline V gene data show CDR1 as SGHKS and CDR2 as YYEKEE (reference sequence). V gave up 5 bases and J gave up 8 bases, with 8 bases separating them. This CDR3 comprises 11 residues. For the CDR3, the DNA is TGTGCCAGCAGGAGGATGGATGAGCAGTTCTTC. Protein product: CASRRMDEQFF.

This chain connects TRBV28 to TRBJ2-7; tentatively, D is TRBD2 (5 bases). Trimming pared 8 bases from V and 2 bases from J, leaving 13 bases between. Germline V gene lookup returns CDR1 MDHEN and CDR2 SYDVKM. The CDR3 runs 13 residues. The DNA of the CDR3 is TGTGCCAGCGACTCCGGAGGCGCCTACGAGCAGTACTTC. Translated, it gives CASDSGGAYEQYF.

DNA for the CDR3: TGTGCCAGCAGCTTAGTAACAGGGCCGGGCAATGAGCAGTTCTTC. It specifies CASSLVTGPGNEQFF. This sequence joins TRBV7-2 and TRBJ2-1, with TRBD1 as a possible D gene (6 bases). The CDR3 has 15 amino acids. The V gene lost 1 base and the J gene lost 6 bases, with 13 bases spanning the gap. Germline V gene lookup returns CDR1 SGHTA and CDR2 FQGNSA.